This T cell receptor beta chain was found in a study of graft-versus-host responses after intestinal transplantation. At the level of the study: Each recipient received anti-thymocyte globulin induction, then tacrolimus and steroids for roughly 3 years. Study results and caveats: Investigators detected GvH clones in recipient marrow, with some emerging earlier in ileum or blood. Within the allografts of patients who had graft-donor T cell macrochimerism, graft-versus-host to host-versus-graft clonal ratios were high.

Method: immunoSEQ multiplex PCR; TCRdb's copy keeps in-frame clones and lacks some. The sample has tens of thousands of clones, over 75% seen once. The germline V gene has CDR1 SGHVS and CDR2 FNYEAQ. The CDR3 sequence is 15 residues long. The junction had 5 bases not matched to a gene; V was cut back by 5 bases and J by 4 bases. Details on this clone: Antigen: not known.

The chain uses TRBV7-6 and TRBJ2-1; 10 bases are shared with TRBD2. Sample: unstimulated CD8+ T cells sorted from spleen or lymph node cells, taken before intestinal transplant. This TCR came from a human donor who received an intestinal transplant. CDR3 sequence reads: CASSITSGVYNEQFF. The DNA for the CDR3 is TGTGCCAGCAGCATTACTAGCGGGGTGTACAATGAGCAGTTCTTC.